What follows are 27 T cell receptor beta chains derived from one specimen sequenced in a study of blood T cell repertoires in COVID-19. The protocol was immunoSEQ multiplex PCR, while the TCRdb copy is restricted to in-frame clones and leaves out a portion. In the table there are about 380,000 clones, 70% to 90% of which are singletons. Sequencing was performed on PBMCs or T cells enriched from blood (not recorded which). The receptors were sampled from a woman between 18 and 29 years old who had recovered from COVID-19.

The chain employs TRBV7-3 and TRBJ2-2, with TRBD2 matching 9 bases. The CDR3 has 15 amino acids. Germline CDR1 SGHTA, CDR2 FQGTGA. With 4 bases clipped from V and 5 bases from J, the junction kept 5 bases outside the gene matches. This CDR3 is CASSSVAGATGELFF. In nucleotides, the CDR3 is TGTGCCAGCAGCTCTGTAGCGGGGGCTACCGGGGAGCTGTTTTTT.

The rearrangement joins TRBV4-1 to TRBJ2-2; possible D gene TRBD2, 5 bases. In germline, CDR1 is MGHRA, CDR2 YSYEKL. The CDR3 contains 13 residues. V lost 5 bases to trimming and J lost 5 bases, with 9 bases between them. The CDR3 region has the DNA TGCGCCAGCAGCTCACGAGGGACCGGGGAGCTGTTTTTT. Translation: CASSSRGTGELFF.

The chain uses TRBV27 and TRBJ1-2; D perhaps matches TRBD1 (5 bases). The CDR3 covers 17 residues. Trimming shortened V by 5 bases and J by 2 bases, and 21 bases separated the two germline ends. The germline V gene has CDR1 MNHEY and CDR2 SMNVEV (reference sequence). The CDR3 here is CASSPRDGGVSNYGYTF. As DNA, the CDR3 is TGTGCCAGCAGTCCAAGGGATGGAGGGGTCTCCAACTATGGCTACACCTTC.

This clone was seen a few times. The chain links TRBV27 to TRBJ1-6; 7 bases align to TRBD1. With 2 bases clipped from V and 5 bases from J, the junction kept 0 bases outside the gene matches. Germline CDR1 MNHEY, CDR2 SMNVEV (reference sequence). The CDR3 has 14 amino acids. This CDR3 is CASSLQGDNSPLHF. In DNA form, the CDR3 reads TGTGCCAGCAGTTTACAGGGGGATAATTCACCCCTCCACTTT.

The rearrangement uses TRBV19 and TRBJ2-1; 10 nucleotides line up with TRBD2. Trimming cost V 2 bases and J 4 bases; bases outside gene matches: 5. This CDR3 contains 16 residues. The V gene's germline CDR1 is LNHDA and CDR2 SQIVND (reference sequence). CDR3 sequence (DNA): TGTGCCAGTAGTATACCAGCGGGGGGGAAATACAATGAGCAGTTCTTC. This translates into CASSIPAGGKYNEQFF.

CDR3 sequence reads: CASSARDRSYGYTF. In nucleotides, the CDR3 is TGTGCCAGCAGCGCGCGGGACAGGTCGTATGGCTACACCTTC. This chain links TRBV11-2 with TRBJ1-2; 8 bases fit TRBD1. Germline V gene lookup returns CDR1 SGHAT and CDR2 FQNNGV. This CDR3 has 14 amino acids. V lost 5 bases, J lost 5 bases, and 7 bases stayed unmatched.

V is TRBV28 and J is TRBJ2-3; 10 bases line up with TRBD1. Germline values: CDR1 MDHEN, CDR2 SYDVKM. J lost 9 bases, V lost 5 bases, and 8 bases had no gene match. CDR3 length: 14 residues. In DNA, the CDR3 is TGTGCCAGCAGTCCCTCGTGGGACAGGGGAACGCAGTATTTT. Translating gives CASSPSWDRGTQYF.

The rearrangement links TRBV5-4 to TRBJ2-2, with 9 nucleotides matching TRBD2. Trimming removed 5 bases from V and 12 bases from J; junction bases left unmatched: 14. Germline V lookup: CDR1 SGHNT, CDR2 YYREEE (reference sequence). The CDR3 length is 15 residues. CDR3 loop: CASSHSGGPANKLFF. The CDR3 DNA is TGTGCCAGCAGTCACAGCGGGGGGCCCGCCAATAAGCTGTTTTTT.

The CDR3 coding sequence is TGTGCCAGCAGCTTACCTAGCGGGCTACCTAGCACAGATACGCAGTATTTT. Translated, it gives CASSLPSGLPSTDTQYF. V usage is TRBV7-9 and J usage is TRBJ2-3; TRBD2 matches 8 bases. The V segment lost 2 bases and the J segment 0 bases; nucleotides outside the gene matches: 7. The CDR3 contains 17 residues. Germline values: CDR1 SEHNR, CDR2 FQNEAQ (reference sequence).

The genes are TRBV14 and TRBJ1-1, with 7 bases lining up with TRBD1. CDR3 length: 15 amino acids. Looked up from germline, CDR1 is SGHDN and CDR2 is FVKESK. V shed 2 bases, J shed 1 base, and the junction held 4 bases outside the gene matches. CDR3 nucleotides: TGTGCCAGCAGCCAATGGACAGGACAGAACACTGAAGCTTTCTTT. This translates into CASSQWTGQNTEAFF.

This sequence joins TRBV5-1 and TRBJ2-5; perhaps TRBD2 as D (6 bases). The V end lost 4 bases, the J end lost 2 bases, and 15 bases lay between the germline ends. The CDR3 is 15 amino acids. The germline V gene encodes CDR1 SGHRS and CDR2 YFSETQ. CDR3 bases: TGCGCCAGCAGCCCAGCGGGCCCCCTACAAGAGACCCAGTACTTC. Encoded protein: CASSPAGPLQETQYF.

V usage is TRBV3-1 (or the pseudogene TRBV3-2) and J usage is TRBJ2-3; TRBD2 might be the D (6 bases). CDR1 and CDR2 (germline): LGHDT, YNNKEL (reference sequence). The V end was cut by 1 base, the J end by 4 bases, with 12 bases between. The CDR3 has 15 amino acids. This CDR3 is CASSQGYWGADTQYF. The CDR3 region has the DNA TGTGCCAGCAGCCAAGGTTATTGGGGGGCAGATACGCAGTATTTT.

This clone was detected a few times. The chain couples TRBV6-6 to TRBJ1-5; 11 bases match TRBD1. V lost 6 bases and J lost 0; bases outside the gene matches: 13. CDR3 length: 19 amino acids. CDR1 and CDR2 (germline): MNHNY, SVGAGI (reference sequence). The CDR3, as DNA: TGTGCCAGCAGCGACTCAGGGACAGGGGGTCTTAATAGCAATCAGCCCCAGCATTTT. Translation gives CASSDSGTGGLNSNQPQHF.

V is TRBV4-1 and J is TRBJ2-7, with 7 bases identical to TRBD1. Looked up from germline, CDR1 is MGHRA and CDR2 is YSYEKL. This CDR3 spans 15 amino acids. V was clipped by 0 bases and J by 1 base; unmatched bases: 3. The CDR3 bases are TGCGCCAGCAGCCAAGAACTCAGGGGGTCCTACGAGCAGTACTTC. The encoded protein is CASSQELRGSYEQYF.

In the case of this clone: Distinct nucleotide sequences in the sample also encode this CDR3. CDR3 protein: CASSVAGGPTDTQYF. CDR3 nucleotides: TGTGCCAGCAGCGTGGCGGGGGGCCCCACAGATACGCAGTATTTT. V usage is TRBV9 and J usage is TRBJ2-3; the match to TRBD2 covers 8 bases. This CDR3 spans 15 amino acids. The V segment lost 2 bases and the J segment 2 bases; nucleotides outside the gene matches: 4. Germline V gene data show CDR1 as SGDLS and CDR2 as YYNGEE. Full variable domain (missing parts from reference TRBV9 and TRBJ2-3): DSGVTQTPKHLITATGQRVTLRCSPRSGDLSVYWYQQSLDQGLQFLIQYYNGEERAKGNILERFSAQQFPDLHSELNLSSLELGDSALYFCASSVAGGPTDTQYFGPGTRLTVL.

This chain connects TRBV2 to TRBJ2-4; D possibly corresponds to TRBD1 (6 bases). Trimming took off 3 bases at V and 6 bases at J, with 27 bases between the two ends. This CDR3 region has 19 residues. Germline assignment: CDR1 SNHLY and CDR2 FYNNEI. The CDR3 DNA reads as TGTGCCAGCAGTGATAGGAAGGACAGTGACATGGGGAGTCGAAACATTCAGTACTTC. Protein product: CASSDRKDSDMGSRNIQYF.

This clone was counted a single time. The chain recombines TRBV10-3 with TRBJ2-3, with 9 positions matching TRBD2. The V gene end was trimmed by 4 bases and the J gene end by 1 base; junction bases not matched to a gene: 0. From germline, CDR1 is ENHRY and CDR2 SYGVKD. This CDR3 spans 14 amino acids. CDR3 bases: TGTGCCATCAGTGGGACTAGCGGCACAGATACGCAGTATTTT. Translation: CAISGTSGTDTQYF.

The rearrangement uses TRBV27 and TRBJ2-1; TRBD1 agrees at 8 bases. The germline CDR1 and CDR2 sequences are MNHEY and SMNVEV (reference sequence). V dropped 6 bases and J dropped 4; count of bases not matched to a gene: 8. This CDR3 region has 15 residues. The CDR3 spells CASREGTGGYNEQFF. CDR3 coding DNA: TGTGCCAGCAGGGAAGGGACAGGTGGATACAATGAGCAGTTCTTC.

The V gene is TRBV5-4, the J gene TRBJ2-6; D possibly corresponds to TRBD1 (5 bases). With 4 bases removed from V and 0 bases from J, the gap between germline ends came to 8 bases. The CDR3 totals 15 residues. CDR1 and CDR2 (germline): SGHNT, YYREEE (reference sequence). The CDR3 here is CASSLQGSGANVLTF. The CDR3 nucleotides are TGTGCCAGCAGCCTGCAGGGCTCTGGGGCCAACGTCCTGACTTTC.

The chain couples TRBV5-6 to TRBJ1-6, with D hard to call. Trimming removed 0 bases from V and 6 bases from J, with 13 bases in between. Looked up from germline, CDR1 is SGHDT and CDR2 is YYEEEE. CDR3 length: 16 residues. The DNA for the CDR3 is TGTGCCAGCAGCTTGGTCCGCCAGCGAGCTAATTCACCCCTCCACTTT. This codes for CASSLVRQRANSPLHF.

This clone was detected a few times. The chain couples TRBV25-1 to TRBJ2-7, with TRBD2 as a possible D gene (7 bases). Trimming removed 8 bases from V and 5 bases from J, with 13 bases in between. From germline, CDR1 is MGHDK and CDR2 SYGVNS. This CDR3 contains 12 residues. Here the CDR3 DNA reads TGTGCCAGCGGGGGCGGGGGTAACGAGCAGTACTTC. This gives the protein CASGGGGNEQYF.

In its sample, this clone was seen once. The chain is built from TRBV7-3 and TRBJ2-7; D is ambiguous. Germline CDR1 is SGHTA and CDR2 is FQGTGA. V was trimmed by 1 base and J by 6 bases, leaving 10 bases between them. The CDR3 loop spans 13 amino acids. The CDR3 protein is CASSLIVPSEQYF. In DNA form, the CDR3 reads TGTGCCAGCAGCTTAATAGTGCCGAGCGAGCAGTACTTC. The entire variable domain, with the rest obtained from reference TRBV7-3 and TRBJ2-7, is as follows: GAGVSQTPSNKVTEKGKYVELRCDPISGHTALYWYRQSLGQGPEFLIYFQGTGAADDSGLPNDRFFAVRPEGSVSTLKIQRTERGDSAVYLCASSLIVPSEQYFGPGTRLTVT.

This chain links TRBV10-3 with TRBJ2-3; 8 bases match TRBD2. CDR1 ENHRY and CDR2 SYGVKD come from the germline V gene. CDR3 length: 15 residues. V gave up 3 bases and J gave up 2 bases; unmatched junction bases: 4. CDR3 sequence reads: CAISDLAGSTDTQYF. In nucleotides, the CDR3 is TGTGCCATCAGTGATCTAGCGGGTTCCACAGATACGCAGTATTTT.

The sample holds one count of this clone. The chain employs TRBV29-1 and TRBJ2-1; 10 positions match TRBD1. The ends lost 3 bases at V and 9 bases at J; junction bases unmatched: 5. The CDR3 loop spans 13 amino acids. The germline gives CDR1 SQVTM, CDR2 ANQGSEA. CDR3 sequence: CSVEPGQGFEQFF. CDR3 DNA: TGCAGCGTTGAGCCGGGACAGGGGTTTGAGCAGTTCTTC.

The CDR3 loop is CASTNTTRGDTQYF. The CDR3 DNA sequence: TGTGCCAGCACCAATACCACCCGGGGGGATACGCAGTATTTT. V is TRBV7-9 and J is TRBJ2-3; the D gene is possibly TRBD2 (6 bases). The CDR3 runs to 14 residues. V was cut by 7 bases and J by 6 bases, with 17 bases left in between. Germline V gene lookup returns CDR1 SEHNR and CDR2 FQNEAQ (reference sequence).

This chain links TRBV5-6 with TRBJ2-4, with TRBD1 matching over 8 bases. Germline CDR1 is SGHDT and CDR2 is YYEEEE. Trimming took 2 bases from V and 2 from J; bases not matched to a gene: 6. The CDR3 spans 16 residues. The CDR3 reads CASSFGQGATKNIQYF. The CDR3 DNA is TGTGCCAGCAGCTTTGGGCAGGGGGCGACCAAAAACATTCAGTACTTC.

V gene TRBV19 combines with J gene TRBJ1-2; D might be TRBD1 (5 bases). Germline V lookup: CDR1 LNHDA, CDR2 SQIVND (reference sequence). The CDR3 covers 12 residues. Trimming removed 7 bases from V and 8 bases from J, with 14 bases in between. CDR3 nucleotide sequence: TGTGCCAGTAAAGGGGAGGCGAGCGGCTACACCTTC. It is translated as CASKGEASGYTF. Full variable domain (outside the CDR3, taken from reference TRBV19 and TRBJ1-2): DGGITQSPKYLFRKEGQNVTLSCEQNLNHDAMYWYRQDPGQGLRLIYYSQIVNDFQKGDIAEGYSVSREKKESFPLTVTSAQKNPTAFYLCASKGEASGYTFGSGTRLTVV.